Included here is one T cell receptor (beta chain) sequence, with context. The antigen is unknown. This entry belongs to a study of cytomegalovirus exposure and HLA in healthy donors. About the study: Most genotyped donors, over 70% of 300 to 400, had Caucasian-associated genetic ancestry. Study-level points and caveats: In a later analysis, at a false discovery rate of 0.05, approximately 16,000 TCR beta sequences were associated with HLA alleles. In a later analysis, HLA-C alleles had the fewest associated TCRs, DRB1 alleles the most.

At collection, donors were nominally healthy, but unrecorded immune exposures were probable. 60 Vbeta and 13 Jbeta primers were used in PCR. Assay: immunoSEQ multiplex PCR; the TCRdb copy retains only in-frame clones and omits some. The profile shows about 140,000 clones, about 70% of them singletons. Germline CDR1 MNHEY, CDR2 SMNVEV (reference sequence). Trimming took 5 bases from V and 10 from J, leaving 15 bases between them. The CDR3 loop spans 13 amino acids. This TCR derives from a man in his fifties or sixties in good health and CMV-seronegative. Sequencing was carried out using PBMCs. The V gene is TRBV27, the J gene TRBJ2-1; D possibly corresponds to TRBD1 (6 bases). Here the CDR3 DNA reads TGTGCCAGCAGTCCTACAGGGCTCGGAGAGCAGTTCTTC. As protein: CASSPTGLGEQFF.